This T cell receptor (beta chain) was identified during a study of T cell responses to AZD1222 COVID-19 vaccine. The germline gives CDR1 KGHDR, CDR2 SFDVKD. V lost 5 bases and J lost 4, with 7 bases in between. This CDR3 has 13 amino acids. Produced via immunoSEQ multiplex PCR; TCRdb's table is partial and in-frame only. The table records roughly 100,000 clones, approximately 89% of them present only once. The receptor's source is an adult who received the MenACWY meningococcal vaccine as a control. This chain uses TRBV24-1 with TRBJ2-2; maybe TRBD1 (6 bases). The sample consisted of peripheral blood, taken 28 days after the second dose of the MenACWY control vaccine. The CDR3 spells CATSAQGTGELFF. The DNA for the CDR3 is TGTGCCACCAGTGCACAGGGCACCGGGGAGCTGTTTTTT.